This T cell receptor (beta chain) was recovered during a study of T cell responses to AZD1222 COVID-19 vaccine. Study results and limitations: It should be noted that donors were predominantly white British and more often female, and clonal diversity was possibly underestimated. Spike regions recognized by vaccine-associated CD4 TCRs spanned the protein, led by 160-218 and 743-854. Unmutated variant regions are reportedly targeted by nearly half of spike-specific TCRs. Spike-specific TCR repertoires showed rising breadth and depth after two AZD1222 doses.

With V trimmed by 3 bases and J by 3 bases, 5 bases remained unmatched. Germline CDR1 and CDR2: SGDLS and YYNGEE. The CDR3 has 14 residues. About this clone itself: Its antigen is unidentified.

Clones were sequenced by immunoSEQ multiplex PCR, and TCRdb holds only the in-frame ones, with some missing. The table records about 110,000 clones, around 92% of them present only once. The sample in question was peripheral blood, obtained on day 0 of AZD1222 vaccination. This TCR was recovered from an adult in good health. The chain couples TRBV9 to TRBJ2-7; 8 positions agree with TRBD1. The CDR3 coding sequence is TGTGCCAGCAGCGCGCCGGACAGGGTCTACGAGCAGTACTTC. The encoded protein is CASSAPDRVYEQYF.